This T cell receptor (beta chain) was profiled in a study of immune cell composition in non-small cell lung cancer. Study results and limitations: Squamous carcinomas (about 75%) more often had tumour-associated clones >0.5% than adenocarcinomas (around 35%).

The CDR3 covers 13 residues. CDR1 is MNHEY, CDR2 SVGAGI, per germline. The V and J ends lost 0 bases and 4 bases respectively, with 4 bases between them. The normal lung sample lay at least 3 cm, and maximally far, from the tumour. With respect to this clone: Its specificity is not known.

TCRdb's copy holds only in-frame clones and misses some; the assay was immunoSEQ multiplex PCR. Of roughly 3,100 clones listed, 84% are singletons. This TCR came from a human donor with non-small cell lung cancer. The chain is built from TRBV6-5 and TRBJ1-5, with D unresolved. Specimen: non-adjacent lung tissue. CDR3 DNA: TGTGCCAGCAGTTACTCCCGGAATCAGCCCCAGCATTTT. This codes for CASSYSRNQPQHF.